These 2 T cell receptor beta chains came from one sample sequenced in a study of T cell changes during pregnancy in multiple sclerosis. The protocol was immunoSEQ multiplex PCR, while the TCRdb copy is restricted to in-frame clones and leaves out a portion. The table has 80,000 to 95,000 clones, more than 90% seen once. The input for sequencing was peripheral blood, taken in the second trimester of pregnancy. The receptors derive from a female donor with multiple sclerosis, enrolled in a pregnancy study.

The rearrangement joins TRBV2 to TRBJ1-2; the D gene is possibly TRBD1 (6 bases). Trimming took off 1 base at V and 4 bases at J, with 16 bases between the two ends. Looked up from germline, CDR1 is SNHLY and CDR2 is FYNNEI. The CDR3 consists of 16 residues. CDR3 in amino acids: CASSEGWGGASYGYTF. CDR3 DNA: TGTGCCAGCAGTGAAGGGTGGGGGGGCGCGAGCTATGGCTACACCTTC.

The chain combines TRBV7-9 with TRBJ1-1; 7 bases agree with TRBD1. From germline, CDR1 is SEHNR and CDR2 FQNEAQ (reference sequence). With V trimmed by 3 bases and J by 0 bases, 4 bases remained unmatched. The CDR3 runs to 15 residues. This CDR3 reads CASSFDRALNTEAFF. CDR3 in DNA: TGTGCCAGCAGCTTCGACAGGGCTTTGAACACTGAAGCTTTCTTT.